This entry lists 24 T cell receptor beta chains sequenced from one sample in a study of blood T cell repertoires in COVID-19. Clones were sequenced by immunoSEQ multiplex PCR, and TCRdb holds only the in-frame ones, with some missing. The table shows under 75,000 clones, with approximately 89% occurring only once. The sequenced sample was peripheral blood. All receptors come from a man in his forties or fifties with active COVID-19.

This rearrangement joins TRBV9 to TRBJ1-1, with 7 bases identical to TRBD1. The CDR3 is 15 residues long. Trimming cost V 4 bases and J 3 bases; bases outside gene matches: 9. Germline loops: CDR1 SGDLS, CDR2 YYNGEE. The CDR3 DNA reads as TGTGCCAGCAGCCACTACCTTGACAGGGACACTGAAGCTTTCTTT. The encoded protein is CASSHYLDRDTEAFF.

This chain connects TRBV5-1 to TRBJ2-7, with 11 bases identical to TRBD2. This CDR3 is 16 amino acids long. Germline lookup yields CDR1 SGHRS and CDR2 YFSETQ. After removal of 2 bases from V and 0 bases from J, the junction contained 4 bases not matched to a gene. The CDR3 DNA is TGCGCCAGCAGCTTTTTGACTAGCGGGGTCTCCTACGAGCAGTACTTC. It yields the protein CASSFLTSGVSYEQYF.

The chain combines TRBV5-1 with TRBJ2-7; 8 bases map to TRBD1. The ends lost 4 bases at V and 5 bases at J; junction bases unmatched: 11. Germline CDR1 reads SGHRS; CDR2 reads YFSETQ. CDR3 length: 15 amino acids. CDR3 in amino acids: CASSPYRGAGDEQYF. In DNA form, the CDR3 reads TGCGCCAGCAGCCCATACAGGGGGGCTGGAGACGAGCAGTACTTC.

CDR3 protein: CAWADSNYGYTF. In nucleotides, the CDR3 is TGTGCCTGGGCGGACAGTAACTATGGCTACACCTTC. The chain couples TRBV30 to TRBJ1-2; maybe TRBD1 (6 bases). The CDR3 has 12 residues. CDR1 is GTSNPN, CDR2 SVGIG, per germline (reference sequence). V lost 5 bases, J lost 1 base, and 8 bases lay in between.

The J gene is TRBJ2-3, the V gene TRBV4-1, with TRBD1 matching 12 bases. CDR1 MGHRA and CDR2 YSYEKL come from the germline V gene. The V gene end was trimmed by 0 bases and the J gene end by 0 bases; junction bases not matched to a gene: 7. This CDR3 is 19 amino acids long. CDR3 nucleotide sequence: TGCGCCAGCAGCCAAGAGGGACAGGGGGCGGCTTCTAGCACAGATACGCAGTATTTT. This translates into CASSQEGQGAASSTDTQYF.

The chain uses TRBV15 and TRBJ2-5, with TRBD2 matching over 10 bases. Germline V gene lookup returns CDR1 LNHNV and CDR2 YYDKDF (reference sequence). The length of the CDR3 is 15 residues. Germline trimming cut 3 bases from V and 2 bases from J; bases unmatched to any gene: 3. CDR3 DNA: TGTGCCACCAGCAGGGCACTAGCGGGGCAAGAGACCCAGTACTTC. This codes for CATSRALAGQETQYF.

V and J are TRBV18 and TRBJ2-4; no clear D gene. Trimming removed 4 bases at V and 4 bases at J, with 5 bases between. The germline V gene encodes CDR1 KGHSH and CDR2 LQKENI. This CDR3 spans 12 amino acids. The CDR3 DNA reads TGTGCCAGCTCACAACAGAAAAACATTCAGTACTTC. It codes for CASSQQKNIQYF.

V usage is TRBV2 and J usage is TRBJ1-1; D is ambiguous. The germline V gene has CDR1 SNHLY and CDR2 FYNNEI. V lost 1 base and J 7 bases, leaving 7 bases between the germline ends. This CDR3 has 12 residues. For the CDR3, the DNA is TGTGCCAGCAGTGAAGAGTCGGGTGAAGCTTTCTTT. Its translation is CASSEESGEAFF.

This chain connects TRBV5-1 to TRBJ2-7, with D possibly TRBD2 on 5 matching bases. CDR1 is SGHRS and CDR2 is YFSETQ in the germline V gene. The CDR3 sequence is 13 residues long. Trimming removed 6 bases at V and 0 bases at J, with 10 bases between. The CDR3, as DNA: TGCGCCAGCAAGAAGGGAGACTCCTACGAGCAGTACTTC. Its protein is CASKKGDSYEQYF.

The chain uses TRBV3-1 (or the pseudogene TRBV3-2) and TRBJ2-5; 9 bases fit TRBD2. CDR1 and CDR2 (germline): LGHDT, YNNKEL (reference sequence). V shed 5 bases, J shed 5 bases, and the junction held 6 bases outside the gene matches. The CDR3 is made up of 14 amino acids. The CDR3 DNA follows: TGTGCCAGCAGCTTGCGCGGGGGGGTGGAGACCCAGTACTTC. Translating it yields CASSLRGGVETQYF.

This sequence joins TRBV16 and TRBJ1-1; a weak D match, TRBD1 (6 bases). V was shortened by 1 base and J by 0 bases, with 18 bases between the two germline ends. The CDR3 runs 18 residues. Germline CDR1 KGHSY, CDR2 FQNENV. CDR3 in amino acids: CASSQFYISDSLNTEAFF. CDR3 sequence (DNA): TGTGCCAGCAGCCAATTCTATATCTCGGACAGCTTGAACACTGAAGCTTTCTTT. Together with reference TRBV16 and TRBJ1-1, the CDR3 gives the full variable domain: GEEVAQTPKHLVRGEGQKAKLYCAPIKGHSYVFWYQQVLKNEFKFLISFQNENVFDETGMPKERFSAKCLPNSPCSLEIQATKLEDSAVYFCASSQFYISDSLNTEAFFGQGTRLTVV.

This clone was counted a few times. This CDR3 is CASSMTSGASYEQYF. The CDR3, as DNA: TGTGCCAGCAGTATGACTAGCGGGGCGTCCTACGAGCAGTACTTC. The chain links TRBV2 to TRBJ2-7, with 11 bases matching TRBD2. CDR3 length equals 15 residues. The germline gives CDR1 SNHLY, CDR2 FYNNEI. V gave up 5 bases and J gave up 1 base; unmatched junction bases: 4. Based on the CDR3 plus reference TRBV2 and TRBJ2-7, the full variable domain is EPEVTQTPSHQVTQMGQEVILRCVPISNHLYFYWYRQILGQKVEFLVSFYNNEISEKSEIFDDQFSVERPDGSNFTLKIRSTKLEDSAMYFCASSMTSGASYEQYFGPGTRLTVT.

In this sample, this clone turned up once. The chain recombines TRBV7-3 with TRBJ2-1, with 8 bases matching TRBD2. V was pared by 1 base and J by 9 bases, with 8 bases of the junction left unmatched. The CDR3 runs 15 residues. Germline V gene sequence: CDR1 SGHTA, CDR2 FQGTGA. CDR3 nucleotide sequence: TGTGCCAGCAGCTTAAACGGGGGGGCTTTTGGTGAGCAGTTCTTC. Translation gives CASSLNGGAFGEQFF.

This clone was seen just once. The sample holds other DNA sequences that translate to the same CDR3. V and J are TRBV5-4 and TRBJ2-7; 13 bases are shared with TRBD2. The CDR3 is 16 residues long. V lost 4 bases and J lost 0; bases outside the gene matches: 4. Germline lookup yields CDR1 SGHNT and CDR2 YYREEE (reference sequence). CDR3 loop: CASSPGLAGSSYEQYF. CDR3 DNA: TGTGCCAGCAGCCCGGGACTAGCGGGGAGCTCCTACGAGCAGTACTTC.

J is TRBJ1-5 and V is TRBV18; 9 positions agree with TRBD1. After removal of 5 bases from V and 3 bases from J, the junction contained 5 bases not matched to a gene. This CDR3 is built from 15 residues. Germline V gives CDR1 KGHSH, CDR2 LQKENI. CDR3 bases: TGTGCCAGCTCATCACAGGGGGCACTCAATCAGCCCCAGCATTTT. This translates into CASSSQGALNQPQHF.

Only a few counts were recorded for this clone. This chain uses TRBV7-9 with TRBJ1-6; TRBD1 agrees at 7 bases. The V gene end was trimmed by 5 bases and the J gene end by 1 base; junction bases not matched to a gene: 17. CDR1 is SEHNR and CDR2 is FQNEAQ in the germline V gene (reference sequence). The CDR3 totals 20 residues. CDR3 DNA sequence: TGTGCCAGCAGCGGGGTTAGACAGTCGACAGGGACATCCTATAATTCACCCCTCCACTTT. This sequence encodes CASSGVRQSTGTSYNSPLHF.

The chain links TRBV7-6 to TRBJ1-4; TRBD1 might be the D (6 bases). This CDR3 has 18 residues. Between the trimmed V and J ends, which lost 0 bases and 5 bases, there was a span of 19 bases. Per the germline V gene, CDR1 is SGHVS and CDR2 is FNYEAQ. DNA for the CDR3: TGTGCCAGCAGCTTAGCGTACAAGGGGGGGGTAGGCAATGAAAAACTGTTTTTT. Residues: CASSLAYKGGVGNEKLFF. Full variable domain (remainder filled in from reference TRBV7-6 and TRBJ1-4): GAGVSQSPRYKVTKRGQDVALRCDPISGHVSLYWYRQALGQGPEFLTYFNYEAQQDKSGLPNDRFSAERPEGSISTLTIQRTEQRDSAMYRCASSLAYKGGVGNEKLFFGSGTQLSVL.

The rearrangement joins TRBV15 to TRBJ2-2; 7 nucleotides align to TRBD1. The germline gives CDR1 LNHNV, CDR2 YYDKDF (reference sequence). This CDR3 comprises 15 residues. With 3 bases clipped from V and 6 bases from J, the junction kept 7 bases outside the gene matches. DNA of the CDR3: TGTGCCACCAGCAGTGGGACAGCTTCTGCCGGGGAGCTGTTTTTT. It codes for CATSSGTASAGELFF.

The chain couples TRBV10-3 to TRBJ1-1; no firm D call. The CDR3 consists of 13 residues. Germline assignment: CDR1 ENHRY and CDR2 SYGVKD. V was shortened by 7 bases and J by 1 base, with 10 bases between the two germline ends. CDR3 in DNA: TGTGCCATCACCCGGACTCCGAACACTGAAGCTTTCTTT. This encodes CAITRTPNTEAFF.

The rearrangement joins TRBV14 to TRBJ2-7, with 9 bases fitting TRBD1. The V segment lost 0 bases and the J segment 8 bases; nucleotides outside the gene matches: 14. Germline CDR1 and CDR2: SGHDN and FVKESK. The CDR3 is 17 amino acids. The CDR3 DNA reads TGTGCCAGCAGCCAAGAAACTTTGGGACAGGGAATAAGGAAGCAGTACTTC. Protein: CASSQETLGQGIRKQYF.

V gene TRBV5-1 combines with J gene TRBJ2-3; tentatively, D is TRBD2 (6 bases). The V end was cut by 0 bases, the J end by 5 bases, with 13 bases between. Per germline, CDR1 SGHRS and CDR2 YFSETQ. This CDR3 comprises 15 residues. The CDR3 loop is CASSLVTGVVDTQYF. The CDR3 DNA reads TGCGCCAGCAGCTTGGTTACGGGGGTGGTAGATACGCAGTATTTT.

This chain uses TRBV6-5 with TRBJ2-1; a possible D gene is TRBD1 (5 bases). Germline CDR1 and CDR2: MNHEY and SVGAGI. The V and J ends lost 6 bases and 4 bases respectively, with 13 bases between them. This CDR3 comprises 14 residues. CDR3 in DNA: TGTGCCAGCAGACTAACAGGAATATACAATGAGCAGTTCTTC. It yields the protein CASRLTGIYNEQFF.

V is TRBV12-3 or TRBV12-4 and J is TRBJ2-5; maybe TRBD2 (5 bases). The CDR3 length is 12 residues. V lost 5 bases and J lost 5, with 9 bases in between. The CDR3 bases are TGTGCCAGCAGTCAGAGGGAGGAGACCCAGTACTTC. This gives the protein CASSQREETQYF.

This clone turned up a few times. A read error may produce the germline difference seen at one junction end. The CDR3, as DNA: TGCGCCAGCAGTGATTTCGACAGGGGAGCCCAGATGGTCTTT. Encoded protein: CASSDFDRGAQMVF. The chain couples TRBV10-1 to TRBJ1-1; 8 bases align to TRBD1. The germline V gene has CDR1 WNHNN and CDR2 SYGVQD (reference sequence). The CDR3 covers 14 residues.